The source of this T cell receptor beta chain is a study of early T cells in non-severe SARS-CoV-2 infection. About the study: From unsorted whole blood, bulk RNA was sequenced, and the chains remained unpaired.

Judged by abundance, this clonotype is medium-sized (0.01 to 0.1%). From the 5' RACE reads, TCRdb called clonotypes with MiXCR, one entry per CDR3 protein. The sample lists some 25,000 distinct CDR3 sequences, roughly 4.2% occurring once. Germline V gene data show CDR1 as SGHAT and CDR2 as FQNNGV. The V gene lost 5 bases and the J gene lost 2 bases, with 12 bases spanning the gap. The length of the CDR3 is 15 residues. The clonotype originates from an adult who was a healthcare worker with PCR-confirmed SARS-CoV-2 infection or an uninfected control (not recorded which). V and J are TRBV11-2 and TRBJ2-2; TRBD1 is a possible D gene (6 bases). The source material was whole blood. This CDR3 is CASSTWGPNTGELFF. The CDR3 DNA sequence: TGTGCCAGCAGCACGTGGGGGCCCAACACCGGGGAGCTGTTTTTT. Looking up the rest from reference TRBV11-2 and TRBJ2-2 gives the full variable domain: EAGVAQSPRYKIIEKRQSVAFWCNPISGHATLYWYQQILGQGPKLLIQFQNNGVVDDSQLPKDRFSAERLKGVDSTLKIQPAKLEDSAVYLCASSTWGPNTGELFFGEGSRLTVL.